These 3 T cell receptor beta chains originate from one sample sequenced in a study of blood T cells in healthy people across ages. Through a sample-barcoded 5' primer and a J-beta primer mix, a second PCR was run for roughly 7 to 12 cycles. TCRdb reprocessed the 5' RACE reads via MiXCR and lists one record per CDR3 protein. The sample carries some 1,000,000 distinct CDR3 sequences, about 23% recorded once. The same sample was also used in a study of T cells of mothers and their children.

What was sequenced was blood. Receptors originate from a girl aged 2 to 10 in good health.

The chain carries TRBV20-1 and TRBJ1-1; D ambiguous. CDR3 size: 14 residues. Per the germline V gene, CDR1 is DFQATT and CDR2 is SNEGSKA (reference sequence). Trimming shortened V by 5 bases and J by 6 bases, and 19 bases separated the two germline ends. The CDR3 DNA reads TGCAGTGCTGCCCCGACTCCGGCGGTCCCTGAAGCTTTCTTT. This gives the protein CSAAPTPAVPEAFF.

This clonotype was recorded a few times. The chain couples TRBV20-1 to TRBJ2-5, with D unresolved. Germline values: CDR1 DFQATT, CDR2 SNEGSKA (reference sequence). Trimming removed 3 bases at V and 0 bases at J, with 5 bases between. This CDR3 is built from 12 residues. CDR3 in DNA: TGCAGTGCTAGGGGTCACCAAGAGACCCAGTACTTC. This encodes CSARGHQETQYF.

The V call is TRBV20-1, the J call TRBJ2-4; the D gene is possibly TRBD1 (5 bases). Germline-derived CDR1 and CDR2 are DFQATT and SNEGSKA (reference sequence). The CDR3 is made up of 13 amino acids. Deletions cut 3 bases from V and 7 bases from J, with 13 bases between. DNA of the CDR3: TGCAGTGCTAGTACGGCAGGGCTGAACATTCAGTACTTC. Protein product: CSASTAGLNIQYF.